Presented here are 14 T cell receptor beta chains from one specimen sequenced in a study of cytomegalovirus exposure and HLA in healthy donors listed by TCRdb under 2017. Library preparation was by the immunoSEQ multiplex PCR assay. For the multiplex PCR, a mixture combining 60 forward primers for TCR Vbeta segments and 13 reverse primers for TCR Jbeta segments was used. Held by TCRdb, this immuneACCESS table contains in-frame sequences only and omits some clones. Under half of the omission traces to an unresolved V gene where checked; the cause of the rest is unknown. The sample contains about 170,000 clones, 62% of them found a single time. About 3.2% of the sample comes from the top ten. The specimen sequenced was PBMCs. The origin of the receptors is a middle-aged man in good health and CMV-seronegative.

The genes are TRBV28 and TRBJ2-7; 9 bases match TRBD1. V was pared by 6 bases and J by 3 bases, with 6 bases of the junction left unmatched. The CDR3 totals 14 residues. Germline-derived CDR1 and CDR2 are MDHEN and SYDVKM. The CDR3 DNA reads as TGTGCCAGCAGAAAGACAGGGGGTTACTACGAGCAGTACTTC. Protein: CASRKTGGYYEQYF.

The chain uses TRBV5-4 and TRBJ2-1, with TRBD2 matching over 10 bases. CDR3 length: 15 amino acids. Germline CDR1 SGHNT, CDR2 YYREEE (reference sequence). Trimming cost V 0 bases and J 11 bases; bases outside gene matches: 8. The CDR3 is CASSLGGTSVAQQFF. Here the CDR3 DNA reads TGTGCCAGCAGCTTGGGTGGGACTAGCGTCGCCCAGCAGTTCTTC.

The V gene is TRBV27, the J gene TRBJ2-3, with D unresolved. CDR3 size: 16 residues. Germline loops: CDR1 MNHEY, CDR2 SMNVEV (reference sequence). V was cut by 5 bases and J by 5 bases, with 20 bases left in between. In nucleotides, the CDR3 is TGTGCCAGCAGTCAACGACCAGCGAATCGCTTAGATACGCAGTATTTT. Translating it yields CASSQRPANRLDTQYF.

J is TRBJ2-7 and V is TRBV6-8; the D gene is possibly TRBD1 (5 bases). The V gene's germline CDR1 is MNHGY and CDR2 SAAAGT. This CDR3 is built from 14 residues. Trimming left V 8 bases short and J 5 bases short, with 19 bases between. CDR3 amino acids: CASAALGRFDEQYF. CDR3 coding DNA: TGTGCCAGCGCCGCGTTGGGGCGGTTCGACGAGCAGTACTTC.

V gene TRBV25-1 combines with J gene TRBJ1-1; tentative D call: TRBD1 (5 bases). The CDR3 consists of 15 residues. Germline values: CDR1 MGHDK, CDR2 SYGVNS. Trimming cost V 5 bases and J 4 bases, with 17 bases left between them. The DNA of the CDR3 is TGTGCCAGCAGTTATGGACCCCTTGGGGCCACTGAAGCTTTCTTT. It yields the protein CASSYGPLGATEAFF.

The chain joins TRBV11-2 to TRBJ1-2; D ambiguous. V lost 2 bases and J lost 8, with 12 bases in between. The germline gives CDR1 SGHAT, CDR2 FQNNGV. The CDR3 extends over 13 amino acids. The CDR3 bases are TGTGCCAGCAGCTTACGGGGATTGTACGGCTACACCTTC. Its translation is CASSLRGLYGYTF.

The chain is built from TRBV5-1 and TRBJ2-7; 8 bases map to TRBD2. Germline-derived CDR1 and CDR2 are SGHRS and YFSETQ. This CDR3 is built from 15 residues. The junction had 15 bases not matched to a gene; V was cut back by 7 bases and J by 6 bases. CDR3 DNA sequence: TGCGCCAGCGGCTCTGGCCGGGGGGGCCCAGGCGAGCAGTACTTC. As protein: CASGSGRGGPGEQYF.

The chain joins TRBV5-6 to TRBJ1-2; possible D gene TRBD1, 6 bases. CDR1 SGHDT and CDR2 YYEEEE come from the germline V gene. Trimming took 2 bases from V and 4 from J, leaving 9 bases between them. The CDR3 extends over 13 amino acids. Here the CDR3 reads CASSFNRAYGYTF. The CDR3 nucleotides read TGTGCCAGCAGCTTTAACAGGGCCTATGGCTACACCTTC.

This clone has just a few counts. The CDR3 spells CASSLVLQGAWSGGMETQYF. The CDR3 bases are TGCGCCAGCAGCTTAGTCCTACAGGGGGCATGGTCAGGGGGCATGGAGACCCAGTACTTC. V is TRBV5-1 and J is TRBJ2-5; 9 nucleotides agree with TRBD1. Looked up from germline, CDR1 is SGHRS and CDR2 is YFSETQ. This CDR3 has 20 amino acids. Germline trimming cut 2 bases from V and 5 bases from J; bases unmatched to any gene: 22.

The chain is built from TRBV4-1 and TRBJ2-1; 9 positions match TRBD2. Germline CDR1 reads MGHRA; CDR2 reads YSYEKL. This CDR3 has 15 residues. The J segment lost 11 bases and the V segment lost 0 bases, leaving 8 bases of the junction unmatched. This CDR3 reads CASSQDGGGALQQFF. In DNA form, the CDR3 reads TGCGCCAGCAGCCAAGATGGCGGGGGGGCCCTTCAGCAGTTCTTC.

V and J are TRBV10-1 and TRBJ2-3, with D tentatively TRBD2 (5 bases). The CDR3 extends over 13 amino acids. The germline V gene encodes CDR1 WNHNN and CDR2 SYGVQD (reference sequence). Deletions cut 6 bases from V and 4 bases from J, with 11 bases between. The CDR3 DNA sequence: TGCGCCAGCAGGTCCTATAGCGCAGATACGCAGTATTTT. This gives the protein CASRSYSADTQYF.

This clone was detected a few times. This chain joins TRBV7-8 and TRBJ2-2; 9 nucleotides agree with TRBD1. Germline-derived CDR1 and CDR2 are SGHVS and FQNEAQ. This CDR3 is built from 18 residues. V was clipped by 5 bases and J by 1 base; unmatched bases: 11. CDR3 DNA sequence: TGTGCCAGCAGCCCCGGGACAGGGCTAATTGTGAACACCGGGGAGCTGTTTTTT. The encoded protein is CASSPGTGLIVNTGELFF.

The table lists this clone with a count of one. The CDR3 region is CASSLAGRGEQYF. CDR3 bases: TGTGCCAGCAGCTTAGCCGGGAGAGGCGAGCAGTACTTC. V is TRBV7-9 and J is TRBJ2-7, with D perhaps TRBD2 (6 bases). Per the germline V gene, CDR1 is SEHNR and CDR2 is FQNEAQ (reference sequence). The CDR3 sequence is 13 residues long. The V and J ends lost 0 bases and 6 bases respectively, with 9 bases between them.

The rearrangement uses TRBV18 and TRBJ2-5; 14 bases are shared with TRBD2. The CDR3 is 17 amino acids. CDR1 is KGHSH, CDR2 LQKENI, per germline. J lost 1 base, V lost 3 bases, and 4 bases had no gene match. Here the CDR3 reads CASSPSGTSGSQETQYF. The CDR3 coding sequence is TGTGCCAGCTCACCCTCCGGGACTAGCGGGAGCCAAGAGACCCAGTACTTC. Variable domain in full (rest from reference TRBV18 and TRBJ2-5): NAGVMQNPRHLVRRRGQEARLRCSPMKGHSHVYWYRQLPEEGLKFMVYLQKENIIDESGMPKERFSAEFPKEGPSILRIQQVVRGDSAAYFCASSPSGTSGSQETQYFGPGTRLLVL.